Below are 29 T cell receptor beta chains sequenced from a single sample in a study of response to subunit inactivated influenza vaccine. A single record per CDR3 protein comes from TCRdb applying MiXCR to the RT-PCR reads. There are approximately 680,000 distinct CDR3 sequences in the sample; 15% to 19% occur only once, and roughly 12% lies in the top ten. Source: PBMCs from blood, taken about 13 days after vaccination. Receptors were obtained from a man aged 50-60 years who received an inactivated influenza vaccine.

V usage is TRBV20-1 and J usage is TRBJ1-2, with D possibly TRBD1 on 5 matching bases. Trimming pared 5 bases from V and 4 bases from J, leaving 11 bases between. The CDR3 totals 12 residues. The germline V gene has CDR1 DFQATT and CDR2 SNEGSKA (reference sequence). In DNA form, the CDR3 reads TGCAGTGCTCTAAGTGACAGCTATGGCTACACCTTC. Residues: CSALSDSYGYTF.

V gene TRBV11-2 combines with J gene TRBJ1-2, with a weak D call TRBD1 (5 bases). Germline V CDR1 and CDR2: SGHAT, FQNNGV. The CDR3 contains 18 residues. The ends were cut back, 0 bases at V and 0 bases at J, with 17 bases in the middle. The CDR3 sequence is CASSLDRGGGATNYGYTF. CDR3 nucleotides: TGTGCCAGCAGCTTAGATAGGGGAGGAGGGGCTACTAACTATGGCTACACCTTC.

The rearrangement uses TRBV20-1 and TRBJ2-2; the D is unclear. Germline loops: CDR1 DFQATT, CDR2 SNEGSKA (reference sequence). The CDR3 is 14 amino acids. Between the trimmed V and J ends, which lost 4 bases and 0 bases, there was a span of 9 bases. For the CDR3, the DNA is TGCAGTGCTAAAGACCAGGCGAACACCGGGGAGCTGTTTTTT. Encoded protein: CSAKDQANTGELFF.

J is TRBJ2-7 and V is TRBV20-1; 13 positions agree with TRBD2. CDR1 is DFQATT, CDR2 SNEGSKA, per germline (reference sequence). This CDR3 comprises 16 residues. The junction had 4 bases not matched to a gene; V was cut back by 1 base and J by 1 base. In nucleotides, the CDR3 is TGCAGTGCTAGAGCGCCGGGACTAGCGGGGTCCTACGAGCAGTACTTC. Translation gives CSARAPGLAGSYEQYF.

The chain recombines TRBV25-1 with TRBJ2-2; D tentatively reads TRBD1 or TRBD2 (5 bases each). V was clipped by 8 bases and J by 3 bases, with 13 bases between them. The V gene's germline CDR1 is MGHDK and CDR2 SYGVNS. This CDR3 has 14 residues. The CDR3: CASGGSRYTGELFF. Here the CDR3 DNA reads TGTGCCAGCGGGGGTAGCAGATACACCGGGGAGCTGTTTTTT.

This chain joins TRBV7-6 and TRBJ2-7; D may be TRBD1 (5 bases). The germline CDR1 and CDR2 sequences are SGHVS and FNYEAQ. The CDR3 consists of 14 residues. Trimming took off 5 bases at V and 2 bases at J, with 13 bases between the two ends. For the CDR3, the DNA is TGTGCCAGCAGCGAGACAGCGAACCCCTACGAGCAGTACTTC. Translating it yields CASSETANPYEQYF.

This clonotype was counted only a few times. This rearrangement joins TRBV20-1 to TRBJ2-1; D possibly corresponds to TRBD1 (6 bases). V lost 0 bases, J lost 5 bases, and 14 bases lay in between. The length of the CDR3 is 15 residues. Germline V lookup: CDR1 DFQATT, CDR2 SNEGSKA (reference sequence). CDR3 protein: CSARDPAGADNEQFF. The CDR3 bases are TGCAGTGCTAGAGATCCAGCAGGGGCGGACAATGAGCAGTTCTTC.

The V gene is TRBV6-1, the J gene TRBJ1-2, with TRBD1 matching 8 bases. Trimming took 5 bases from V and 9 from J; bases not matched to a gene: 14. CDR1 is MNHNS and CDR2 is SASEGT in the germline V gene. The CDR3 is 15 amino acids. The CDR3 loop reads CASSTHLQGALSYTF. CDR3 sequence (DNA): TGTGCCAGCAGTACGCATCTTCAGGGGGCGCTGAGCTACACCTTC.

The table lists this clonotype with many counts. The chain has TRBV5-1 and TRBJ2-5, with 7 bases aligning to TRBD1. Germline trimming cut 3 bases from V and 2 bases from J; bases unmatched to any gene: 1. The CDR3 totals 13 residues. Germline CDR1 SGHRS, CDR2 YFSETQ. CDR3 in amino acids: CASSWDSQETQYF. CDR3 coding DNA: TGCGCCAGCAGCTGGGACAGTCAAGAGACCCAGTACTTC.

In its sample, this clonotype was seen a few times. This rearrangement joins TRBV29-1 to TRBJ2-7; 8 bases map to TRBD1. Germline V gives CDR1 SQVTM, CDR2 ANQGSEA. Germline trimming cut 6 bases from V and 1 base from J; bases unmatched to any gene: 8. CDR3 size: 14 residues. The CDR3 sequence is CSVVDRGLSYEQYF. CDR3 DNA sequence: TGCAGCGTCGTTGACAGGGGCCTTTCCTACGAGCAGTACTTC.

The chain carries TRBV14 and TRBJ2-1; D gene ambiguous. The V gene lost 1 base and the J gene lost 9 bases, with 7 bases spanning the gap. The germline gives CDR1 SGHDN, CDR2 FVKESK. The CDR3 is made up of 12 amino acids. DNA of the CDR3: TGTGCCAGCAGCCAAGTTAAGTTTGAGCAGTTCTTC. Encoded protein: CASSQVKFEQFF.

This clonotype has only a few counts. The chain has TRBV3-1 and TRBJ1-6; D remains ambiguous. CDR1 and CDR2 from the germline V gene are LGHDT and YNNKEL (reference sequence). Between the trimmed V and J ends, which lost 1 base and 0 bases, there was a span of 13 bases. The CDR3 extends over 18 amino acids. In DNA form, the CDR3 reads TGTGCCAGCAGCCAAGTTTACGGATTGAGCTCCTATAATTCACCCCTCCACTTT. It codes for CASSQVYGLSSYNSPLHF.

This clonotype was found a few times. Sequence at one end of the junction differs from germline and may be a read error. The V gene is TRBV20-1, the J gene TRBJ2-7; possibly TRBD1 for D (6 bases). Germline CDR1 is DFQATT and CDR2 is SNEGSKA (reference sequence). The CDR3 spans 14 residues. CDR3 sequence (DNA): TGCAGTGCTCCCAGAGTGGACAGTACCTACGTGCAGTACTTC. Its translation is CSAPRVDSTYVQYF.

The V and J genes are TRBV7-9 and TRBJ1-5; D unclear. Germline V CDR1 and CDR2: SEHNR, FQNEAQ (reference sequence). V was cut by 8 bases and J by 2 bases, with 4 bases left in between. This CDR3 comprises 11 residues. This CDR3 reads CASRGNQPQHF. Here the CDR3 DNA reads TGTGCCAGCCGGGGCAATCAGCCCCAGCATTTT.

The gene calls are TRBV20-1 and TRBJ2-3; D possibly matches TRBD1 or TRBD2 (5 bases each). CDR1 is DFQATT, CDR2 SNEGSKA, per germline (reference sequence). Trimming left V 3 bases short and J 2 bases short, with 12 bases between. There are 14 residues in the CDR3. The CDR3 reads CSASTGRITDTQYF. The CDR3 DNA reads TGCAGTGCTAGTACGGGACGCATCACAGATACGCAGTATTTT.

J is TRBJ2-1 and V is TRBV10-3; TRBD1 aligns across 7 bases. The germline gives CDR1 ENHRY, CDR2 SYGVKD. V dropped 4 bases and J dropped 1; count of bases not matched to a gene: 13. CDR3 length: 18 residues. CDR3 coding DNA: TGTGCCATCAGTGCCCCTATAAGGGGGCCTGCATCCTACAATGAGCAGTTCTTC. Its translation is CAISAPIRGPASYNEQFF.

J is TRBJ2-1 and V is TRBV5-5; perhaps TRBD1 as D (6 bases). The CDR3 runs 14 residues. Germline lookup yields CDR1 SGHKS and CDR2 YYEKEE (reference sequence). Trimming took 3 bases from V and 4 from J, leaving 11 bases between them. Here the CDR3 DNA reads TGTGCCAGCAGCTCGACAGGACTTTACAATGAGCAGTTCTTC. Protein: CASSSTGLYNEQFF.

This clonotype was seen a few times. J is TRBJ1-3 and V is TRBV20-1; perhaps TRBD1 as D (5 bases). Between the trimmed V and J ends, which lost 3 bases and 0 bases, there was a span of 9 bases. Germline V gene sequence: CDR1 DFQATT, CDR2 SNEGSKA (reference sequence). CDR3 length equals 14 residues. For the CDR3, the DNA is TGCAGTGCTAGCAGGGTCTCCTCTGGAAACACCATATATTTT. Amino acid sequence: CSASRVSSGNTIYF.

This clonotype came up a few times. This rearrangement joins TRBV6-1 to TRBJ2-4; D ambiguous. The CDR3 consists of 15 residues. The V gene's germline CDR1 is MNHNS and CDR2 SASEGT. V lost 6 bases and J lost 0, with 12 bases in between. CDR3 nucleotide sequence: TGTGCCAGCAGGGGATCCGGTCTAGCCAAAAACATTCAGTACTTC. This codes for CASRGSGLAKNIQYF.

The sample holds a few counts of this clonotype. This sequence joins TRBV7-8 and TRBJ2-7; 9 nucleotides line up with TRBD1. From germline, CDR1 is SGHVS and CDR2 FQNEAQ. V trimming: 4 bases; J trimming: 4 bases; junction bases outside the gene matches: 5. The CDR3 has 14 residues. Here the CDR3 reads CASSSGTGKYEQYF. The DNA for the CDR3 is TGTGCCAGCAGCTCCGGGACAGGGAAGTACGAGCAGTACTTC.

CDR3 residues: CASSLIWRGGANTGELFF. The CDR3 DNA reads TGTGCCAGCAGCTTAATCTGGCGGGGGGGCGCGAACACCGGGGAGCTGTTTTTT. This chain links TRBV11-2 with TRBJ2-2; 9 bases match TRBD2. V dropped 2 bases and J dropped 0; count of bases not matched to a gene: 7. The CDR3 consists of 18 residues. Germline V gene lookup returns CDR1 SGHAT and CDR2 FQNNGV.

This sequence joins TRBV9 and TRBJ2-2; a possible D gene is TRBD1 (5 bases). Trimming took off 6 bases at V and 2 bases at J, with 8 bases between the two ends. Germline CDR1 and CDR2: SGDLS and YYNGEE. CDR3 size: 13 residues. CDR3 sequence: CASTRDNTGELFF. The CDR3 coding sequence is TGTGCCAGCACCAGGGATAACACCGGGGAGCTGTTTTTT.

This clonotype was picked up a small number of times. The genes are TRBV20-1 and TRBJ2-1, with 7 bases identical to TRBD1. Germline CDR1 is DFQATT and CDR2 is SNEGSKA (reference sequence). V gave up 6 bases and J gave up 3 bases; unmatched junction bases: 2. This CDR3 has 12 residues. CDR3 sequence reads: CSAGTDYNEQFF. CDR3 sequence (DNA): TGCAGTGCCGGGACAGACTACAATGAGCAGTTCTTC.

This clonotype occurred a few times. The chain carries TRBV5-1 and TRBJ1-1; TRBD1 aligns across 8 bases. The V gene end was trimmed by 4 bases and the J gene end by 4 bases; junction bases not matched to a gene: 6. Germline V CDR1 and CDR2: SGHRS, YFSETQ. The CDR3 is made up of 14 amino acids. CDR3 DNA: TGCGCCAGCAGCGGTACAGGGGGAGGCACTGAAGCTTTCTTT. Amino acid sequence: CASSGTGGGTEAFF.

This clonotype was seen only a few times. The chain combines TRBV11-2 with TRBJ2-1, with 7 bases aligning to TRBD2. The junction had 10 bases not matched to a gene; V was cut back by 2 bases and J by 0 bases. Germline V gene sequence: CDR1 SGHAT, CDR2 FQNNGV. The CDR3 totals 18 residues. CDR3 DNA: TGTGCCAGCAGCTTACCCCGTGTGCGGGAGAGCTCCTACAATGAGCAGTTCTTC. Translated: CASSLPRVRESSYNEQFF.

The genes are TRBV2 and TRBJ2-1, with 9 bases identical to TRBD2. Germline loops: CDR1 SNHLY, CDR2 FYNNEI. V trimming: 3 bases; J trimming: 7 bases; junction bases outside the gene matches: 7. The CDR3 loop spans 15 amino acids. CDR3 region: CASSDRLAGMNEQFF. DNA for the CDR3: TGTGCCAGCAGTGATCGGCTAGCGGGAATGAATGAGCAGTTCTTC.

This clonotype appeared a few times. The rearrangement links TRBV11-1 to TRBJ2-1, with 13 bases matching TRBD2. V shed 5 bases, J shed 3 bases, and the junction held 10 bases outside the gene matches. CDR3 length: 18 amino acids. The germline gives CDR1 SGHAT, CDR2 FQDESV (reference sequence). The CDR3: CASSPTSGRAPDYNEQFF. The DNA for the CDR3 is TGTGCCAGCAGCCCTACTAGCGGGAGGGCCCCGGACTACAATGAGCAGTTCTTC.

Only a few counts were recorded for this clonotype. This chain connects TRBV10-3 to TRBJ2-2, with 11 positions matching TRBD2. J lost 2 bases, V lost 4 bases, and 12 bases had no gene match. Per the germline V gene, CDR1 is ENHRY and CDR2 is SYGVKD. The length of the CDR3 is 19 residues. CDR3 sequence reads: CAISVNPGLAVPNTGELFF. Here the CDR3 DNA reads TGTGCCATCAGTGTGAACCCGGGACTAGCGGTGCCTAACACCGGGGAGCTGTTTTTT.

The gene calls are TRBV20-1 and TRBJ2-7; 11 bases align to TRBD1. In germline, CDR1 is DFQATT, CDR2 SNEGSKA (reference sequence). This CDR3 is built from 14 residues. V gave up 1 base and J gave up 3 bases; unmatched junction bases: 2. CDR3 sequence reads: CSARGGQGVYEQYF. The CDR3, as DNA: TGCAGTGCTAGAGGGGGACAGGGGGTCTACGAGCAGTACTTC.